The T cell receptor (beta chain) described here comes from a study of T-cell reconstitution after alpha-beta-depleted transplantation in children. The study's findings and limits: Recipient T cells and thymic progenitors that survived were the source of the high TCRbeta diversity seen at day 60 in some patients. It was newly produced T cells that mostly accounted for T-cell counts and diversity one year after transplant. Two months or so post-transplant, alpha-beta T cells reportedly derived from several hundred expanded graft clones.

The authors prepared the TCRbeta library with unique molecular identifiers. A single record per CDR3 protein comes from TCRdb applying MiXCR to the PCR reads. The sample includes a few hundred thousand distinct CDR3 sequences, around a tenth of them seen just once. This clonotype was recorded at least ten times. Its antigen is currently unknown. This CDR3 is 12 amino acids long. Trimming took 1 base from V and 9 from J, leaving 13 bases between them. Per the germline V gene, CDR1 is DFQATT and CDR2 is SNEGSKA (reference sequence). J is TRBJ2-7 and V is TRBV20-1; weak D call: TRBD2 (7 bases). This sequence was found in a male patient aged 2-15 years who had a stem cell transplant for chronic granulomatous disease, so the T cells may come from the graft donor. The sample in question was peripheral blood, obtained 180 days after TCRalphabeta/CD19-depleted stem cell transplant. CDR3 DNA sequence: TGCAGTGCTAGAGGAGTAGGGGGGGGGCAGTACTTC. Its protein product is CSARGVGGGQYF.